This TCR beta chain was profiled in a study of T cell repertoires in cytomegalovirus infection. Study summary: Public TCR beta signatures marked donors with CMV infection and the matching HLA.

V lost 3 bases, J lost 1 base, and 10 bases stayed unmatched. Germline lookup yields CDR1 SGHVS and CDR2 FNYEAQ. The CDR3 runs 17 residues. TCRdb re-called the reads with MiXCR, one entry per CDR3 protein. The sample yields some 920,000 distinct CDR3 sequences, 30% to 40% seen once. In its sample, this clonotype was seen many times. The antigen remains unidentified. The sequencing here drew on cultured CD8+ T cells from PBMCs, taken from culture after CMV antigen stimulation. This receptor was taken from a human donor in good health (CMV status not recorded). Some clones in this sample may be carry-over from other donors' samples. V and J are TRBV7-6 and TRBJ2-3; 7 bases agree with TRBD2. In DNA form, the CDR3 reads TGTGCCAGCAGCTTTTTCCCCTCTGGGGGGGGCACAGATACGCAGTATTTT. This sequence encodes CASSFFPSGGGTDTQYF. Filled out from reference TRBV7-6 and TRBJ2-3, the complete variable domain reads GAGVSQSPRYKVTKRGQDVALRCDPISGHVSLYWYRQALGQGPEFLTYFNYEAQQDKSGLPNDRFSAERPEGSISTLTIQRTEQRDSAMYRCASSFFPSGGGTDTQYFGPGTRLTVL.